The 20 T cell receptor beta chains presented below share a single source sample, sequenced in a study of CD8+ T cells in alopecia areata. After isolation, RNA underwent reverse transcription to generate cDNA as the sequencing template. Assay used: immunoSEQ multiplex PCR; TCRdb lists only in-frame clones, some missing. There are 7,000 to 8,000 clones in the sample; 60% to 85% occur only once, and roughly 2.6% lies in the top ten. CD4+ cells from a handful of patients underwent sorting into CD25+CD127- cells. Sequenced: CD4+ Tregs sorted from blood. Source of these receptors: a human donor with alopecia areata.

The J gene is TRBJ2-7, the V gene TRBV7-8, with 8 bases lining up with TRBD2. CDR3 length: 14 residues. In germline, CDR1 is SGHVS, CDR2 FQNEAQ. The V and J ends lost 3 bases and 0 bases, in that order; junction bases with no gene match: 1. For the CDR3, the DNA is TGTGCCAGCAGCTTTAGCGGGGCCTCCTACGAGCAGTACTTC. Its translation is CASSFSGASYEQYF. The full variable domain, its missing parts supplied by reference TRBV7-8 and TRBJ2-7, is GAGVSQSPRYKVAKRGQDVALRCDPISGHVSLFWYQQALGQGPEFLTYFQNEAQLDKSGLPSDRFFAERPEGSVSTLKIQRTQQEDSAVYLCASSFSGASYEQYFGPGTRLTVT.

The V gene is TRBV5-1, the J gene TRBJ2-7; a weak D match, TRBD1 (5 bases). The CDR3 has 15 amino acids. V lost 0 bases to trimming and J lost 8 bases, with 18 bases between them. The germline CDR1 and CDR2 sequences are SGHRS and YFSETQ. In nucleotides, the CDR3 is TGCGCCAGCAGCTTGGATGGAGCAGGGCAAGTGAAGCAGTACTTC. This gives the protein CASSLDGAGQVKQYF. The full variable domain, with the rest looked up from reference TRBV5-1 and TRBJ2-7, is KAGVTQTPRYLIKTRGQQVTLSCSPISGHRSVSWYQQTPGQGLQFLFEYFSETQRNKGNFPGRFSGRQFSNSRSEMNVSTLELGDSALYLCASSLDGAGQVKQYFGPGTRLTVT.

This clone occurred a few times. Written as DNA, the CDR3 is TGTGCCTGGAGTGTGTCGGGATTTTGGCAGCCCCAGCATTTT. Translation gives CAWSVSGFWQPQHF. J is TRBJ1-5 and V is TRBV30, with unresolved D. Trimming left V 0 bases short and J 7 bases short, with 13 bases between. The CDR3 loop spans 14 amino acids. Germline CDR1 and CDR2: GTSNPN and SVGIG (reference sequence). The complete variable domain, with remaining parts taken from reference TRBV30 and TRBJ1-5, reads SQTIHQWPATLVQPVGSPLSLECTVEGTSNPNLYWYRQAAGRGLQLLFYSVGIGQISSEVPQNLSASRPQDRQFILSSKKLLLSDSGFYLCAWSVSGFWQPQHFGDGTRLSIL.

V gene TRBV2 combines with J gene TRBJ2-7; D is undetermined. The CDR3 contains 14 residues. V shed 2 bases and J shed 2 bases, with 10 bases lying between them. Germline V gene data show CDR1 as SNHLY and CDR2 as FYNNEI. The CDR3 sequence is CASSEFTDTYEQYF. CDR3 nucleotide sequence: TGTGCCAGCAGTGAATTTACAGATACCTACGAGCAGTACTTC.

This clone was counted only a few times. This chain connects TRBV19 to TRBJ1-5; D is unresolved. Trimming cost V 7 bases and J 3 bases, with 10 bases left between them. The V gene's germline CDR1 is LNHDA and CDR2 SQIVND (reference sequence). The CDR3 sequence is 13 residues long. The DNA for the CDR3 is TGTGCCAGTACCGGGGTAAACAATCAGCCCCAGCATTTT. As protein: CASTGVNNQPQHF.

This clone was counted a few times. The chain couples TRBV2 to TRBJ2-7; TRBD1 matches at 10 bases. The CDR3 has 14 amino acids. Germline V CDR1 and CDR2: SNHLY, FYNNEI. Trimming cost V 6 bases and J 4 bases; bases outside gene matches: 6. CDR3 coding DNA: TGTGCCAGCAGCGAGACAGGGGGCTTTTACGAGCAGTACTTC. This translates into CASSETGGFYEQYF.

This chain joins TRBV29-1 and TRBJ2-3; perhaps D is TRBD1 or TRBD2 (5 bases each). Per germline, CDR1 SQVTM and CDR2 ANQGSEA. The CDR3 contains 16 residues. The ends were cut back, 6 bases at V and 2 bases at J, with 21 bases in the middle. The CDR3 DNA is TGCAGCGTGGGCCTACGGAGAGGGGCGCTCACAGATACGCAGTATTTT. It is translated as CSVGLRRGALTDTQYF.

The CDR3, as DNA: TGCGCCAGCAGCTTCGTCGGCGGGAGGAGCAATGAGCAGTTCTTC. Its translation is CASSFVGGRSNEQFF. The chain carries TRBV5-1 and TRBJ2-1; 8 bases line up with TRBD2. Germline values: CDR1 SGHRS, CDR2 YFSETQ. V lost 2 bases to trimming and J lost 6 bases; unmatched junction nucleotides: 7. The CDR3 is 15 residues long.

The chain couples TRBV7-3 to TRBJ1-1, with D unresolved. Trimming removed 3 bases at V and 2 bases at J, with 10 bases between. This CDR3 is 14 amino acids long. Germline V lookup: CDR1 SGHTA, CDR2 FQGTGA. The CDR3 spells CASSLVAGNTEAFF. Written as DNA, the CDR3 is TGTGCCAGCAGCTTGGTCGCAGGAAACACTGAAGCTTTCTTT.

CDR3 sequence reads: CSVFHSEAFF. CDR3 in DNA: TGCAGCGTTTTCCACTCTGAAGCTTTCTTT. The J gene is TRBJ1-1, the V gene TRBV29-1; D is ambiguous. CDR3 length: 10 amino acids. The V end was cut by 5 bases, the J end by 6 bases, with 7 bases between. Germline-derived CDR1 and CDR2 are SQVTM and ANQGSEA.

This clone qualifies as large (0.1 to 1%). V usage is TRBV18 and J usage is TRBJ1-2, with TRBD1 matching over 7 bases. Losses at the gene ends were 3 bases for V and 4 bases for J; bases not matched to a gene: 5. Germline V gene lookup returns CDR1 KGHSH and CDR2 LQKENI. The CDR3 runs 14 residues. Written as DNA, the CDR3 is TGTGCCAGCTCACCGGCAGGGGGAGTCTATGGCTACACCTTC. Encoded protein: CASSPAGGVYGYTF.

The J gene is TRBJ2-1, the V gene TRBV18; the match to TRBD2 covers 11 bases. Germline V lookup: CDR1 KGHSH, CDR2 LQKENI. The trim removed 8 bases at V and 8 bases at J, leaving 8 bases unmatched. This CDR3 comprises 14 residues. The CDR3 DNA reads as TGTGCCAGCAAACTAGCGGGAGACGGCCATGAGCAGTTCTTC. Amino acid sequence: CASKLAGDGHEQFF.

V usage is TRBV6-5 and J usage is TRBJ1-6, with D unresolved. The V gene's germline CDR1 is MNHEY and CDR2 SVGAGI. The CDR3 extends over 13 amino acids. V was cut by 4 bases and J by 8 bases, with 9 bases left in between. As DNA, the CDR3 is TGTGCCAGCAGTTCCCGGACGGATTCACCCCTCCACTTT. It is translated as CASSSRTDSPLHF.

The chain combines TRBV7-3 with TRBJ2-3; D unresolved. The CDR3 covers 12 residues. The V and J ends lost 4 bases and 4 bases respectively, with 6 bases between them. CDR1 SGHTA and CDR2 FQGTGA come from the germline V gene. In DNA form, the CDR3 reads TGTGCCAGCAGCTGGAACTCAGATACGCAGTATTTT. Translating gives CASSWNSDTQYF.

V is TRBV29-1 and J is TRBJ2-7; 9 bases are a match to TRBD2. Germline lookup yields CDR1 SQVTM and CDR2 ANQGSEA. V lost 4 bases, J lost 4 bases, and 5 bases stayed unmatched. CDR3 length: 13 residues. The CDR3 protein is CSVVGTSKYEQYF. The DNA of the CDR3 is TGCAGCGTTGTAGGGACTAGCAAATACGAGCAGTACTTC.

This sequence joins TRBV19 and TRBJ1-2; 10 nucleotides match TRBD1. Per germline, CDR1 LNHDA and CDR2 SQIVND (reference sequence). The J segment lost 3 bases and the V segment lost 2 bases, leaving 3 bases of the junction unmatched. The CDR3 loop spans 15 amino acids. The chain's CDR3 is CASSIIGTGDYGYTF. The DNA for the CDR3 is TGTGCCAGTAGTATAATTGGGACAGGGGACTATGGCTACACCTTC.

The chain links TRBV18 to TRBJ2-3; the D call may be TRBD1 or TRBD2 (6 bases each). This CDR3 is built from 15 residues. The ends were cut back, 2 bases at V and 2 bases at J, with 11 bases in the middle. CDR1 KGHSH and CDR2 LQKENI come from the germline V gene. The CDR3 coding sequence is TGTGCCAGCTCACCAATGACGGGGGCCACAGATACGCAGTATTTT. As protein: CASSPMTGATDTQYF. Full variable domain (missing parts from reference TRBV18 and TRBJ2-3): NAGVMQNPRHLVRRRGQEARLRCSPMKGHSHVYWYRQLPEEGLKFMVYLQKENIIDESGMPKERFSAEFPKEGPSILRIQQVVRGDSAAYFCASSPMTGATDTQYFGPGTRLTVL.

J is TRBJ2-3 and V is TRBV5-1; the D gene is possibly TRBD1 (6 bases). CDR1 and CDR2 (germline): SGHRS, YFSETQ. CDR3 size: 15 residues. V was pared by 0 bases and J by 6 bases, with 14 bases between. CDR3 nucleotide sequence: TGCGCCAGCAGCTTGGCGGCAGGGGCTGGGGATACGCAGTATTTT. It codes for CASSLAAGAGDTQYF. The variable domain in full, with the rest retrieved from reference TRBV5-1 and TRBJ2-3, is KAGVTQTPRYLIKTRGQQVTLSCSPISGHRSVSWYQQTPGQGLQFLFEYFSETQRNKGNFPGRFSGRQFSNSRSEMNVSTLELGDSALYLCASSLAAGAGDTQYFGPGTRLTVL.

This chain links TRBV5-1 with TRBJ2-6; D gene ambiguous. Trimming took 7 bases from V and 0 from J, leaving 2 bases between them. The CDR3 runs to 12 residues. Germline V gene lookup returns CDR1 SGHRS and CDR2 YFSETQ. CDR3 in amino acids: CASGSGANVLTF. DNA of the CDR3: TGCGCCAGCGGCTCTGGGGCCAACGTCCTGACTTTC.

The chain is built from TRBV9 and TRBJ2-7; TRBD1 or TRBD2 may be the D gene (5 bases each). The CDR3 extends over 14 amino acids. Germline assignment: CDR1 SGDLS and CDR2 YYNGEE. V shed 4 bases and J shed 5 bases, with 16 bases lying between them. The CDR3 reads CASSPGPDRHEQYF. In DNA form, the CDR3 reads TGTGCCAGCAGCCCGGGACCGGATCGGCACGAGCAGTACTTC. Full variable domain (remainder filled in from reference TRBV9 and TRBJ2-7): DSGVTQTPKHLITATGQRVTLRCSPRSGDLSVYWYQQSLDQGLQFLIQYYNGEERAKGNILERFSAQQFPDLHSELNLSSLELGDSALYFCASSPGPDRHEQYFGPGTRLTVT.